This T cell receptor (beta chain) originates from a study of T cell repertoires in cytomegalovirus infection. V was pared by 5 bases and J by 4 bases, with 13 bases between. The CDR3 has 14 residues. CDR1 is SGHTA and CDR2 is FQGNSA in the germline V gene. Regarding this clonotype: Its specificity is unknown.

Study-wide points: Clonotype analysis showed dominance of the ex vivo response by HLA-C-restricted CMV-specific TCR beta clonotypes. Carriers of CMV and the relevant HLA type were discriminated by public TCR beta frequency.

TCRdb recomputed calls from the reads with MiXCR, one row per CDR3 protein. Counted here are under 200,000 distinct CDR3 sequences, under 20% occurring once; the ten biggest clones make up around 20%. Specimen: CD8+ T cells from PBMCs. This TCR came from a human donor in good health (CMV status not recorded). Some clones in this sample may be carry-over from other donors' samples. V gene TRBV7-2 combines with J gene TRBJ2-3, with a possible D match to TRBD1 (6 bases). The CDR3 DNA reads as TGTGCCAGCAGCGTCTACAGGGATCCAGATACGCAGTATTTT. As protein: CASSVYRDPDTQYF.